This T cell receptor beta chain is from a study of molecular identifiers for immune sequencing clone quantification. Study findings and constraints: Beyond 20 RNA copies, clones held over 98% of effector molecules, compared with under 1% in naive cells.

Trimming took off 3 bases at V and 1 base at J, with 12 bases between the two ends. CDR1 MGHRA and CDR2 YSYEKL come from the germline V gene. This CDR3 has 16 amino acids. With RNA at 10%, 30% or 50%, naive CD8 libraries came from roughly 18,000 to 920,000 sorted cells. Naive CD8 T cells underwent sorting with the CD8+CD4-CCR7+CD45RA+ definition. This clonotype was recorded a few times. Its target is unknown. Bulk libraries came from a prior protocol with listed TCR primers. One entry per CDR3 protein, called by TCRdb with MiXCR from the PCR reads. The sample shows 490,000 or so distinct CDR3 sequences, roughly 26% of them seen only once.

Sequenced material: naive CD8+ T cells from blood, with Jurkat cell RNA spiked in. Subset specified: FACS-sorted CD8+CD4-CCR7+CD45RA+ naive T cells. This sequence was found in a human donor in good health. Some libraries in this study had Jurkat cell RNA spiked in. The chain uses TRBV4-1 and TRBJ2-2, with D perhaps matching TRBD2 (5 bases). CDR3 region: CASSHTGMGNTGELFF. The CDR3 DNA reads TGCGCCAGCAGCCATACGGGGATGGGGAACACCGGGGAGCTGTTTTTT.